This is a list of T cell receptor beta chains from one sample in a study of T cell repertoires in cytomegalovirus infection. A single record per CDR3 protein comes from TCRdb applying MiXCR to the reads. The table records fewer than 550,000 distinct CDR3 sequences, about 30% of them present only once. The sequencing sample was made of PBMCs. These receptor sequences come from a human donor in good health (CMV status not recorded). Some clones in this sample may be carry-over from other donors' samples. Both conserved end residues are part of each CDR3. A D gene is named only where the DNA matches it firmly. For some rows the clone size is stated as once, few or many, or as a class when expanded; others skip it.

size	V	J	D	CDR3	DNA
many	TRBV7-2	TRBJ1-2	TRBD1	CASSLGQGGYYGYTF	TGTGCCAGCAGCTTAGGACAGGGGGGATACTATGGCTACACCTTC
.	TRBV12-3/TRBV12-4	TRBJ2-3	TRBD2	CASSPRNREADTQYF	TGTGCCAGCAGTCCGCGGAACCGGGAGGCAGATACGCAGTATTTT
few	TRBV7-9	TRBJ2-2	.	CASSLTDSNTGELFF	TGTGCCAGCAGCTTGACGGATTCAAACACCGGGGAGCTGTTTTTT
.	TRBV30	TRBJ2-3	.	CAWSTGMDTQYF	TGTGCCTGGAGTACGGGAATGGATACGCAGTATTTT
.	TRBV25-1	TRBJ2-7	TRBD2	CASRTSGSAYEQYF	TGTGCCAGCAGAACGAGCGGGAGCGCCTACGAGCAGTACTTC
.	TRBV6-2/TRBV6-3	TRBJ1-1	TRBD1	CASSLLQGTLNTEAFF	TGTGCCAGCAGTCTCTTACAGGGGACCTTGAACACTGAAGCTTTCTTT
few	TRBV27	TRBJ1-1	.	CASSLSGIMNTEAFF	TGTGCCAGCAGTTTATCGGGAATCATGAACACTGAAGCTTTCTTT
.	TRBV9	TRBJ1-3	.	CASSVEMGPHSGNTIYF	TGTGCCAGCAGCGTAGAGATGGGACCCCACTCTGGAAACACCATATATTTT
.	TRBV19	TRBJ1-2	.	CASSMTGNYGYTF	TGTGCCAGTAGTATGACGGGAAACTATGGCTACACCTTC
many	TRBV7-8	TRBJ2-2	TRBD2	CASSFYRSGSFELFF	TGTGCCAGCAGCTTCTATCGTAGCGGGAGTTTTGAGCTGTTTTTT
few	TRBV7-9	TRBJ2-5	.	CASSSPNGQETQYF	TGTGCCAGCAGCTCCCCAAACGGTCAAGAGACCCAGTACTTC
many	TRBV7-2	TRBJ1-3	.	CASSRGDGGNTIYF	TGTGCCAGCAGCCGTGGGGACGGAGGAAACACCATATATTTT
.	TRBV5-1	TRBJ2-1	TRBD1	CASSLLNWGIPHRDRGFNEQFF	TGCGCCAGCAGCCTACTAAACTGGGGCATTCCACACCGGGACAGGGGATTCAATGAGCAGTTCTTC
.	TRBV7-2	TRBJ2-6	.	CASSLGYSGANVLTF	TGTGCCAGCAGCTTAGGGTACTCTGGGGCCAACGTCCTGACTTTC
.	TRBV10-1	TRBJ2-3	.	CASSSRVGADTQYF	TGCGCCAGCTCGTCCAGGGTCGGAGCAGATACGCAGTATTTT
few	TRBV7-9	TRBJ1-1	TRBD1	CASSLASLDRGLVEAFF	TGTGCCAGCAGCTTAGCGTCCCTGGACAGGGGGCTGGTTGAAGCTTTCTTT
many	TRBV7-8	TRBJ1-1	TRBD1	CASHFTRQGGTEAFF	TGTGCCAGCCATTTTACGAGACAGGGGGGCACTGAAGCTTTCTTT
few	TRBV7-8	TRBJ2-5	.	CASSLRLDSAETQYF	TGTGCCAGCAGCTTAAGACTAGATTCGGCAGAGACCCAGTACTTC
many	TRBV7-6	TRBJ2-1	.	CASSRLYNEQFF	TGTGCCAGCAGCCGATTATACAATGAGCAGTTCTTC
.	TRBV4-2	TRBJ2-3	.	CASSPGLGPDTQYF	TGTGCCAGCAGCCCTGGGCTAGGCCCAGATACGCAGTATTTT
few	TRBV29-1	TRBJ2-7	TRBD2	CSVEGLAGVGEQYF	TGCAGCGTTGAAGGTTTGGCGGGAGTCGGGGAGCAGTACTTC
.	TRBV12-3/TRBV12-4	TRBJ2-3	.	CASSFRPAPTQYF	TGTGCCAGCAGTTTCCGTCCGGCCCCTACGCAGTATTTT
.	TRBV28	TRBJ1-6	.	CASTVGAGSYNSPLHF	TGTGCCAGCACCGTCGGGGCAGGCTCCTATAATTCACCCCTCCACTTT
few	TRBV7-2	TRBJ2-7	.	CASSAIYEQYF	TGTGCCAGCTCAGCGATTTACGAGCAGTACTTC
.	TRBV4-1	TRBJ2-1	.	CASSQSYNEQFF	TGCGCCAGCAGCCAATCATACAATGAGCAGTTCTTC
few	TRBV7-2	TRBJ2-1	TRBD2	CASSLSGGRTYKNEQFF	TGTGCCAGCAGCTTAAGCGGCGGGAGGACCTACAAGAATGAGCAGTTCTTC
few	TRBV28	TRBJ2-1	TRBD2	CASSLWRESHEQFF	TGTGCCAGCAGTTTGTGGCGGGAGTCACATGAGCAGTTCTTC
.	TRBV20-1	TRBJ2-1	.	CSARRTEGGYNEQFF	TGCAGTGCTAGACGAACGGAGGGGGGGTACAATGAGCAGTTCTTC
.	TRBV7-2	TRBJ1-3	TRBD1	CASSKRTAGGQGAISGNTIYF	TGTGCCAGCAGCAAAAGGACTGCAGGGGGACAGGGCGCTATCTCTGGAAACACCATATATTTT
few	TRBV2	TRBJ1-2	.	CASSTLWDPSRGYTF	TGTGCCAGCAGTACATTATGGGACCCCTCGCGTGGCTACACCTTC
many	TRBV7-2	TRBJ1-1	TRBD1	CASSSRRGRVGEAFF	TGTGCCAGCAGCTCCCGGAGGGGGCGCGTCGGTGAAGCTTTCTTT
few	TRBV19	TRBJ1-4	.	CASSIFGTTNEKLFF	TGTGCCAGTAGTATTTTTGGAACAACTAATGAAAAACTGTTTTTT
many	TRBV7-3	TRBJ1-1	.	CASSLTPRDGTAFF	TGTGCCAGCAGCTTAACCCCCCGGGACGGGACAGCTTTCTTT
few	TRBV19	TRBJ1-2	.	CASSIRSPPYTF	TGTGCCAGTAGTATCCGTAGCCCTCCCTACACCTTC